This T cell receptor beta chain emerged from a study of shared clonotypes between healthy human individuals. Study observations and caveats: Clonotype sharing levels among donors were expected to vary with sequencing depth. Rarefaction showed that sequencing of sorted subsets was incomplete (despite large depth).

Germline assignment: CDR1 SGHDT and CDR2 YYEEEE. V lost 0 bases to trimming and J lost 1 base, with 6 bases between them. CDR3 length equals 14 residues. Donors, healthy HIV-negative adults, lacked recent acute infections or vaccinations. On this clone itself: Its antigen is not known.

The authors' processing: Without quality scores, immunoSEQ junctional reads could not be filtered like full-length reads. TCRdb's copy holds only in-frame clones and misses some; the assay was immunoSEQ multiplex PCR. V, J and clone size are those of that table, while D and trimming were read from the DNA. This sample carries some 2.4 million clones, roughly 93% of them seen once, and the ten largest clones take approximately 0.37%. This TCR was sampled from a man between 18 and 29 years old in good health. Some clones in this sample may be carry-over from other donors' samples. Sample: naive CD4+ T cells from PBMCs. Described subset: CD45RA+ positively selected. The V and J genes are TRBV5-6 and TRBJ2-3; D not certain. In DNA, the CDR3 is TGTGCCAGCAGCTTGGGGTACGGCACAGATACGCAGTATTTT. Translating gives CASSLGYGTDTQYF.